This T cell receptor beta chain was observed in a study of cytotoxic CD8 clonotypes in ibrutinib-treated CLL. Study information: The taking of response samples occurred after a median roughly 11 months of treatment, with a range of 6 to 36.

Of note for this clone: The antigen is undetermined. The sample has other DNA sequences that encode this CDR3 too.

Study results and limitations: Sampling times differed between sustained-remission and progressing patients. Public clonotypes were seen rarely and were contracted or stable on treatment.

Some clones are missing from TCRdb's copy, which holds only in-frame ones; the method was immunoSEQ multiplex PCR. The sample yields more than 300,000 clones, roughly 79% seen once. This TCR came from a human donor with chronic lymphocytic leukemia. The sequencing here drew on PBMCs, taken before ibrutinib treatment.

The CDR3 region is CAWSVGGHQPQHF. The CDR3 DNA sequence: TGTGCCTGGAGTGTGGGGGGACATCAGCCCCAGCATTTT. V and J are TRBV30 and TRBJ1-5, with D maybe TRBD1 (5 bases). The V end lost 0 bases, the J end lost 5 bases, and 8 bases lay between the germline ends. The CDR3 is made up of 13 amino acids. Germline-derived CDR1 and CDR2 are GTSNPN and SVGIG (reference sequence).